The 5 T cell receptor beta chains below were found in one sample sequenced in a study of cytomegalovirus exposure and HLA in healthy donors. Amplification used 60 Vbeta primers and 13 Jbeta primers. Clones were sequenced by immunoSEQ multiplex PCR, and TCRdb holds only the in-frame ones, with some missing. The sample holds approximately 200,000 clones, over 65% seen once. Sample: PBMCs. The receptor set was obtained from a boy aged 2 to 10 in good health and CMV-seronegative.

The rearrangement links TRBV5-1 to TRBJ2-7; 7 bases align to TRBD1. The V gene end was trimmed by 3 bases and the J gene end by 3 bases; junction bases not matched to a gene: 3. This CDR3 spans 13 amino acids. Germline CDR1 SGHRS, CDR2 YFSETQ. CDR3 coding DNA: TGCGCCAGCAGCTGGGACAGCTTCTACGAGCAGTACTTC. Encoded protein: CASSWDSFYEQYF.

The rearrangement uses TRBV7-9 and TRBJ1-2; 7 bases match TRBD1. The ends lost 2 bases at V and 7 bases at J; junction bases unmatched: 4. The CDR3 has 13 amino acids. Germline CDR1 is SEHNR and CDR2 is FQNEAQ (reference sequence). The CDR3 DNA is TGTGCCAGCAGCTTAAAAGGGGGCTGTGGCTACACCTTC. This encodes CASSLKGGCGYTF.

The chain employs TRBV4-2 and TRBJ1-3; D is uncertain. Germline V CDR1 and CDR2: LGHNA, YNFKEQ. The CDR3 totals 12 residues. V was clipped by 1 base and J by 4 bases, with 2 bases between them. The CDR3 sequence: CASSQVGNTIYF. The DNA for the CDR3 is TGTGCCAGCAGCCAAGTAGGAAACACCATATATTTT.

The chain employs TRBV7-3 and TRBJ2-1, with TRBD2 identical over 14 bases. Germline V gene sequence: CDR1 SGHTA, CDR2 FQGTGA. Trimming at V came to 5 bases and at J to 10 bases, leaving 7 bases not matched to a gene. CDR3 length equals 15 residues. CDR3 sequence: CASSGGLAGGREQFF. The CDR3 DNA is TGTGCCAGCAGCGGCGGACTAGCGGGGGGCAGGGAGCAGTTCTTC.

The V and J genes are TRBV27 and TRBJ1-5; 7 positions match TRBD1. The CDR3 is 14 amino acids. V was clipped by 6 bases and J by 5 bases; unmatched bases: 7. Germline CDR1 MNHEY, CDR2 SMNVEV (reference sequence). In nucleotides, the CDR3 is TGTGCCAGCAGCCAAACAGGGGTGGATCAGCCCCAGCATTTT. Protein product: CASSQTGVDQPQHF.